The next 2 T cell receptor beta chains were all read from a single sample in a study of CD8 T cells in ankylosing spondylitis. Study-wide results and limits: What appeared characteristic of ankylosing spondylitis blood was a TCR beta motif of eight highly homologous variants.

Their recognized antigens are unknown. Each CDR3 protein gets one entry after TCRdb re-called the 5' RACE reads with MiXCR. The table lists 200,000 to 250,000 distinct CDR3 sequences, around 16% of them singletons. The sample was blood, either unsorted or a sorted T cell fraction (not recorded which). The source of these receptors is a male donor with ankylosing spondylitis.

The chain has TRBV5-1 and TRBJ1-1, with 8 nucleotides matching TRBD1. The CDR3 contains 12 residues. J gave up 7 bases and V 4 bases, and 3 bases lay outside the gene matches. CDR1 and CDR2 (germline): SGHRS, YFSETQ. CDR3 DNA: TGCGCCAGCAGCCTGACAGGGGATGAAGCTTTCTTT. This sequence encodes CASSLTGDEAFF.

This clonotype was observed a handful of times. The chain is built from TRBV12-5 and TRBJ2-5; 11 positions agree with TRBD2. V lost 2 bases, J lost 5 bases, and 4 bases stayed unmatched. Looked up from germline, CDR1 is LGHNT and CDR2 is FRNRAP. The CDR3 is 15 residues long. The CDR3, as DNA: TGTGCTAGTGGTTTGACGACTAGCGGGGCCGAGACCCAGTACTTC. Amino acid sequence: CASGLTTSGAETQYF. Full variable domain (outside the CDR3, taken from reference TRBV12-5 and TRBJ2-5): DARVTQTPRHKVTEMGQEVTMRCQPILGHNTVFWYRQTMMQGLELLAYFRNRAPLDDSGMPKDRFSAEMPDATLATLKIQPSEPRDSAVYFCASGLTTSGAETQYFGPGTRLLVL.